The 19 T cell receptor beta chains below all came from one sample that was sequenced in a study of T cell clonality in common variable immunodeficiency. Notes on the study in general: Reportedly, TCR beta sequences from common variable immunodeficiency showed fewer deletions and N-nucleotide insertions.

Assay used: immunoSEQ multiplex PCR; TCRdb lists only in-frame clones, some missing. The sample counts 15,000 to 20,000 clones, none seen once; the ten largest own 14%. No antigen is known for these receptors. Sequencing input: peripheral blood mononuclear cells. The receptors here all came from a human donor with common variable immunodeficiency.

In its sample, this clone was seen many times. The read ends 3 residues early relative to the CDR3; the germline J gene fills the gap. This chain uses TRBV5-4 with TRBJ2-2; D not resolved. CDR1 SGHNT and CDR2 YYREEE come from the germline V gene (reference sequence). The CDR3 has 11 residues. Trimming stripped 3 bases from V and 7 bases from J, with 4 bases between. CDR3 loop: CASSSVGELFF. Incomplete CDR3 DNA: TGTGCCAGCAGCTCCGTCGGGGAG.

This clone was detected many times. The read halts 3 residues ahead of the CDR3 end, with the missing end drawn from the germline J gene. The V and J genes are TRBV29-1 and TRBJ2-2, with 13 positions matching TRBD2. The V segment lost 4 bases and the J segment 5 bases; nucleotides outside the gene matches: 13. This CDR3 is built from 18 residues. Looked up from germline, CDR1 is SQVTM and CDR2 is ANQGSEA. The CDR3 sequence: CSVGGGGLAGFGTGELFF. The CDR3 bases that were read are TGCAGCGTTGGAGGTGGGGGACTAGCGGGGTTTGGGACCGGGGAG.

There are a few counts of this clone. Coverage ceases 3 residues before the CDR3 finishes, and the germline J gene fills in the end. The V call is TRBV6-2 or TRBV6-3, the J call TRBJ2-1, with 9 nucleotides matching TRBD2. V trimming: 2 bases; J trimming: 3 bases; junction bases outside the gene matches: 5. Germline V gene data show CDR1 as MNHEY and CDR2 as SVGEGT. The CDR3 totals 16 residues. The DNA read from the CDR3 is TGTGCCAGCAGTTACAATAGCGGGGGCCTCTACAATGAG. Protein: CASSYNSGGLYNE. The complete CDR3 protein is CASSYNSGGLYNEQFF.

Only a few counts were recorded for this clone. The read terminates 3 residues before the CDR3 end, so the remaining end is supplied by the germline J gene. The rearrangement links TRBV2 to TRBJ1-1; the match to TRBD1 covers 7 bases. The length of the CDR3 is 14 residues. Looked up from germline, CDR1 is SNHLY and CDR2 is FYNNEI. With 6 bases clipped from V and 0 bases from J, the junction kept 4 bases outside the gene matches. CDR3 DNA, as far as it was read: TGTGCCAGCAGGGGGGACAGCTTGAACACTGAA. Translated, it gives CASRGDSLNTE. The full CDR3 reads CASRGDSLNTEAFF. The whole variable domain, filled in from reference TRBV2 and TRBJ1-1, reads EPEVTQTPSHQVTQMGQEVILRCVPISNHLYFYWYRQILGQKVEFLVSFYNNEISEKSEIFDDQFSVERPDGSNFTLKIRSTKLEDSAMYFCASRGDSLNTEAFFGQGTRLTVV.

This clone was seen a handful of times. The read falls 3 residues short of the CDR3 end, and the missing part is taken from the germline J gene. The chain combines TRBV7-6 with TRBJ2-5; possible D gene TRBD2, 5 bases. In germline, CDR1 is SGHVS, CDR2 FNYEAQ. Trimming cost V 5 bases and J 5 bases, with 18 bases left between them. CDR3 length: 15 amino acids. The CDR3 here is CASSVSPRERETQYF. Incomplete CDR3 DNA: TGTGCCAGCAGCGTATCCCCGAGGGAGCGGGAGACC.

Only a few counts were recorded for this clone. The read gets to within 3 residues of the CDR3 end, and the germline J gene fills in the rest. The genes are TRBV18 and TRBJ1-5; D uncertain. With 0 bases removed from V and 3 bases from J, the gap between germline ends came to 9 bases. The CDR3 loop spans 15 amino acids. Germline V gives CDR1 KGHSH, CDR2 LQKENI. CDR3 DNA, as far as it was read: TGTGCCAGCTCACCACCGGAGGGCGTCAATCAGCCC. Protein product: CASSPPEGVNQP. In full, the CDR3 reads CASSPPEGVNQPQHF.

Comment on this clone: The CDR3 goes on 3 residues after the read ends, and that part is filled in from the germline J gene. The chain recombines TRBV19 with TRBJ2-3, with D uncertain. The CDR3 sequence is 15 residues long. V lost 3 bases and J 0 bases, leaving 10 bases between the germline ends. Looked up from germline, CDR1 is LNHDA and CDR2 is SQIVND (reference sequence). The CDR3 sequence is CASSMYSRSTDTQYF. CDR3 DNA, as far as it was read: TGTGCCAGTAGTATGTACAGCAGAAGCACAGATACG.

On this clone: The observed sequence ends 3 residues before the CDR3 terminus, with the missing tail filled in from the germline J gene. This sequence joins TRBV7-9 and TRBJ1-1, with a weak D call TRBD1 (5 bases). Germline CDR1 and CDR2: SEHNR and FQNEAQ (reference sequence). CDR3 length: 14 residues. CDR3: CASSLVADQGTAFF. CDR3 DNA, as far as it was read: TGTGCCAGCAGCTTAGTAGCCGATCAGGGCACG.

The sequenced part of the CDR3 DNA is TGTGCCAGCACCCCGCCGCGGCTAGCGGAAGAGACC. The encoded protein is CASTPPRLAEET. The complete CDR3 protein is CASTPPRLAEETQYF. This rearrangement joins TRBV7-9 to TRBJ2-5; 7 bases agree with TRBD2. The CDR3 end falls 3 residues outside the read, so it is completed with the germline J gene. Germline V gene lookup returns CDR1 SEHNR and CDR2 FQNEAQ (reference sequence). The CDR3 contains 15 residues. V shed 7 bases and J 3 bases; nucleotides not matched to a gene: 11.

This clone was observed many times. Read sequence stops 3 residues before the CDR3 end, and the germline J gene provides the missing end. The rearrangement uses TRBV2 and TRBJ2-3; TRBD2 agrees at 10 bases. The germline V gene has CDR1 SNHLY and CDR2 FYNNEI. The CDR3 length is 17 residues. With V trimmed by 8 bases and J by 2 bases, 13 bases remained unmatched. The part of the CDR3 DNA that was read is TGTGCCAGCTCCTTAGCGGGGGGTGGACCGTCCACAGATACG. This sequence encodes CASSLAGGGPSTDT. The whole CDR3 protein reads CASSLAGGGPSTDTQYF.

This clone was recorded a few times. The read halts 3 residues ahead of the CDR3 end, with the missing end drawn from the germline J gene. This chain joins TRBV7-2 and TRBJ2-2, with D maybe TRBD1 (5 bases). This CDR3 comprises 15 residues. V shed 5 bases and J shed 0 bases, with 10 bases lying between them. The germline gives CDR1 SGHTA, CDR2 FQGNSA. The covered CDR3 bases are TGTGCCAGCAGCCAACGACAGTCGAACACCGGGGAG. It specifies CASSQRQSNTGE. Given in full, the CDR3 is CASSQRQSNTGELFF. The entire variable domain, with the rest obtained from reference TRBV7-2 and TRBJ2-2, is as follows: GAGVSQSPSNKVTEKGKDVELRCDPISGHTALYWYRQSLGQGLEFLIYFQGNSAPDKSGLPSDRFSAERTGGSVSTLTIQRTQQEDSAVYLCASSQRQSNTGELFFGEGSRLTVL.

This clone appeared a few times. The CDR3 end falls 3 residues outside the read, so it is completed with the germline J gene. The gene calls are TRBV7-3 and TRBJ1-6; D is possibly TRBD1 (5 bases). The V end was cut by 5 bases, the J end by 3 bases, with 11 bases between. The CDR3 spans 15 residues. The germline V gene has CDR1 SGHTA and CDR2 FQGTGA. The CDR3 protein is CASSRDSNYNSPLHF. The covered CDR3 bases are TGTGCCAGCAGCCGGGACTCCAACTATAATTCACCC.

This clone was found a few times. Read coverage stops 3 residues before the CDR3 terminus; the germline J gene supplies the remainder. V gene TRBV7-3 combines with J gene TRBJ1-2; possible D gene TRBD1, 6 bases. V was pared by 5 bases and J by 2 bases, with 9 bases between. This CDR3 comprises 13 residues. Germline-derived CDR1 and CDR2 are SGHTA and FQGTGA. The CDR3 here is CASSADSNYGYTF. The part of the CDR3 DNA that was read is TGTGCCAGCAGCGCGGACAGCAACTATGGC.

This clone was counted between two and nine times. The sequence runs out 3 residues before the end of the CDR3; the remainder is reconstructed from the germline J gene. The chain links TRBV7-8 to TRBJ2-7, with TRBD2 as a possible D gene (7 bases). CDR3 length: 16 amino acids. V shed 2 bases and J shed 1 base, with 15 bases lying between them. Germline assignment: CDR1 SGHVS and CDR2 FQNEAQ. This chain's CDR3 is CASSLFRGARSYEQYF. The CDR3 DNA, read in part, is TGTGCCAGCAGCTTATTTCGGGGGGCGAGGTCCTACGAG.

Only a few counts were recorded for this clone. With the read ending 3 residues before the CDR3 end, the germline J gene is used to fill in that end. The V call is TRBV19, the J call TRBJ2-1; 10 bases agree with TRBD2. Germline CDR1 is LNHDA and CDR2 is SQIVND (reference sequence). The CDR3 spans 17 residues. The V and J ends lost 5 bases and 6 bases, in that order; junction bases with no gene match: 13. The CDR3 region is CASSLAEAGGRLNEQFF. The sequenced CDR3 bases are TGTGCCAGTAGTCTGGCGGAAGCGGGAGGGCGACTCAATGAG.

Comments on this clone: With the read ending 3 residues before the CDR3 end, the germline J gene is used to fill in that end. This chain uses TRBV19 with TRBJ2-1, with 8 bases matching TRBD1. Germline lookup yields CDR1 LNHDA and CDR2 SQIVND (reference sequence). The CDR3 covers 13 residues. J lost 5 bases, V lost 5 bases, and 2 bases had no gene match. CDR3: CASSRDRNNEQFF. The sequenced part of the CDR3 DNA is TGTGCCAGTAGTCGGGACAGGAACAATGAG.

This clone is labeled as medium-sized. The observed sequence ends 3 residues before the CDR3 terminus, with the missing tail filled in from the germline J gene. This chain joins TRBV29-1 and TRBJ2-3; D is uncertain. The V and J ends lost 4 bases and 5 bases respectively, with 10 bases between them. This CDR3 spans 12 amino acids. Germline assignment: CDR1 SQVTM and CDR2 ANQGSEA. CDR3 bases read: TGCAGCGTTGCCCGGTCCGGAGATACG. Protein: CSVARSGDT. The complete CDR3 protein is CSVARSGDTQYF.

This clone has at least ten counts. Coverage ceases 3 residues before the CDR3 finishes, and the germline J gene fills in the end. The gene calls are TRBV7-9 and TRBJ1-1, with unresolved D. CDR1 and CDR2 from the germline V gene are SEHNR and FQNEAQ (reference sequence). The CDR3 is 11 residues long. The V end lost 6 bases, the J end lost 3 bases, and 5 bases lay between the germline ends. Incomplete CDR3 DNA: TGTGCCAGCAGTTCCGACACTGAA. Protein product: CASSSDTE. The full CDR3 protein is CASSSDTEAFF.

This clone was seen many times. With the read ending 3 residues before the CDR3 end, the germline J gene is used to fill in that end. The gene calls are TRBV20-1 and TRBJ1-5; 10 bases fit TRBD1. The CDR3 extends over 18 amino acids. Germline CDR1 and CDR2: DFQATT and SNEGSKA (reference sequence). V lost 0 bases to trimming and J lost 0 bases; unmatched junction nucleotides: 8. The CDR3 sequence is CSARDIGQGVDSNQPQHF. CDR3 bases read: TGCAGTGCTAGAGATATAGGACAGGGGGTGGATAGCAATCAGCCC.